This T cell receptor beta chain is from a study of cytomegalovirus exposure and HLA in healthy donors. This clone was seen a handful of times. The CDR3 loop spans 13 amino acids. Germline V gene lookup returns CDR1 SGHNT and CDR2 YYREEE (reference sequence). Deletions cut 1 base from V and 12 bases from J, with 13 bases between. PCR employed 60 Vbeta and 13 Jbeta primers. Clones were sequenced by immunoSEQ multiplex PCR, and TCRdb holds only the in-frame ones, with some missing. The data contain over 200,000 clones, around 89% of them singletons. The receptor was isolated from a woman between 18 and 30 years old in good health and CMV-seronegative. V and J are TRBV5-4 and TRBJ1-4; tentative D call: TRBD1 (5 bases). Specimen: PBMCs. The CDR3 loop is CASSLNEAGELFF. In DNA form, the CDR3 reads TGTGCCAGCAGCTTGAATGAGGCGGGGGAACTGTTTTTT.